This TCR beta chain originates from a study of blood T cell repertoires in COVID-19. Turning to the study itself: Sites in the United States, Italy and Spain provided acute and convalescent COVID-19 samples. T cells, B-cell-depleted T cells, or PBMCs provided the cDNA or gDNA that served as material.

Authors' methods: Researchers report that nucleated cell counts were estimated from reference gene primer amplification. Sequenced by immunoSEQ multiplex PCR; TCRdb stores in-frame clones only, minus some. D and trimming were read from the DNA, whereas the V and J calls and clone size are those reported in that table. The top ten clones hold 2.5% to 3.5% of a sample with about 270,000 clones, less than 90% of them seen once. V dropped 6 bases and J dropped 6 bases, with 15 bases sitting between them. The CDR3 length is 15 residues. Germline V lookup: CDR1 MNHEY, CDR2 SVGAGI. The chain carries TRBV6-5 and TRBJ1-6; TRBD1 might be the D (6 bases). Specimen: PBMCs or T cells enriched from blood (not recorded which). The sequence derives from a woman between 50 and 59 years old who had recovered from COVID-19. In DNA form, the CDR3 reads TGTGCCAGCAGCACCAGTACAGGGCGTAATTCACCCCTCCACTTT. This translates into CASSTSTGRNSPLHF.